The present TCR beta chain was sequenced within a study of T cell changes during pregnancy in multiple sclerosis. This clone came up once. The assay was immunoSEQ multiplex PCR, and TCRdb's table has in-frame clones only and misses some. Altogether 25,000 to 35,000 clones are present, roughly nine tenths being singletons, with the ten largest covering about 10%. The CDR3 length is 17 residues. Looked up from germline, CDR1 is SGHVS and CDR2 is FQNEAQ. The V end was cut by 0 bases, the J end by 7 bases, with 21 bases between. This clonotype originated in a female donor with multiple sclerosis, enrolled in a pregnancy study. Material: CD8+ T cells from peripheral blood mononuclear cells, obtained in the second trimester of pregnancy. The rearrangement uses TRBV7-8 and TRBJ1-1; a possible D gene is TRBD1 (6 bases). The CDR3 DNA reads TGTGCCAGCAGCTTAGCGTTATCACCAGGGGCTCAGGATGAAGCTTTCTTT. The encoded protein is CASSLALSPGAQDEAFF.